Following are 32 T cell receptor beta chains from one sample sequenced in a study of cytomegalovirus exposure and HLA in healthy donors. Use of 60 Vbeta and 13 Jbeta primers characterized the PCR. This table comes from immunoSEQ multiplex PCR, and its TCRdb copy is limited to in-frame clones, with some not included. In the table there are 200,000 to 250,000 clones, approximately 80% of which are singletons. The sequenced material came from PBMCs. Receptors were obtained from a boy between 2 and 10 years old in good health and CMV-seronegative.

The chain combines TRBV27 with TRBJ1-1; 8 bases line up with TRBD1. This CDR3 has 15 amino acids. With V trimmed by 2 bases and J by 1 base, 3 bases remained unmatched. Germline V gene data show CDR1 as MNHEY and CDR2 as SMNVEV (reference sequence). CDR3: CASSLKGTGNTEAFF. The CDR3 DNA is TGTGCCAGCAGTTTAAAAGGGACAGGGAACACTGAAGCTTTCTTT.

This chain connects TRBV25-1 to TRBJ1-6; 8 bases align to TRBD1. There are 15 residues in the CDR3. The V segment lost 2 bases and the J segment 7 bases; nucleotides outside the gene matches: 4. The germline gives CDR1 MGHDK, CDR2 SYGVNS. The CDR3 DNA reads TGTGCCAGCAGTGAAGCCAGGGGGCGAAATTCACCCCTCCACTTT. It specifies CASSEARGRNSPLHF.

The CDR3 region has the DNA TGTGCCGCAGGACAGGCCGGAAACACCATATATTTT. This translates into CAAGQAGNTIYF. The chain uses TRBV10-3 and TRBJ1-3; TRBD1 matches at 7 bases. There are 12 residues in the CDR3. V shed 11 bases, J shed 4 bases, and the junction held 5 bases outside the gene matches. The germline CDR1 and CDR2 sequences are ENHRY and SYGVKD.

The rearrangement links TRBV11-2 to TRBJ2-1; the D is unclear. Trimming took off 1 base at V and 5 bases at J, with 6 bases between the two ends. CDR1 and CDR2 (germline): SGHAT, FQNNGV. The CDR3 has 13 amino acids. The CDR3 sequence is CASSLVSNNEQFF. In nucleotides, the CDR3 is TGTGCCAGCAGCTTAGTTAGTAACAATGAGCAGTTCTTC.

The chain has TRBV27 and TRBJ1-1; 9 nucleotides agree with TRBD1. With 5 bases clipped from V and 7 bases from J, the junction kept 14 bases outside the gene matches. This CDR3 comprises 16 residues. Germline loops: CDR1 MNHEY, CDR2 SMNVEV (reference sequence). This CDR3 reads CASSTPLRDRANEAFF. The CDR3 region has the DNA TGTGCCAGCAGTACACCCCTCCGGGACAGGGCAAATGAAGCTTTCTTT.

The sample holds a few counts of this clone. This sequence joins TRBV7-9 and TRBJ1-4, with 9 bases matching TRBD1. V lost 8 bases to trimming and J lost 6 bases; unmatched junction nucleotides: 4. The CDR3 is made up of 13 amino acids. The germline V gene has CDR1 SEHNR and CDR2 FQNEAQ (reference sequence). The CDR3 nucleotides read TGTGCCAGCCGGGACAGGGAGGATGAAAAACTGTTTTTT. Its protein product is CASRDREDEKLFF.

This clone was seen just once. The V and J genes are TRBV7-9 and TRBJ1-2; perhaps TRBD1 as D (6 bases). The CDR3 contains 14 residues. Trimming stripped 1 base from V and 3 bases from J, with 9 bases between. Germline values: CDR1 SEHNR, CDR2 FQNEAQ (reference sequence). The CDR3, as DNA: TGTGCCAGCAGCTTAGACAGGGCTCACTATGGCTACACCTTC. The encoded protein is CASSLDRAHYGYTF.

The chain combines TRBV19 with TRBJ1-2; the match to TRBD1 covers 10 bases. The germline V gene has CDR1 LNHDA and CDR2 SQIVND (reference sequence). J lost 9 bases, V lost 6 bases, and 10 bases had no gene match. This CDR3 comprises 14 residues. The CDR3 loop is CASRNEGTGESYTF. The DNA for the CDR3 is TGTGCCAGTAGGAATGAGGGGACAGGGGAGAGCTACACCTTC.

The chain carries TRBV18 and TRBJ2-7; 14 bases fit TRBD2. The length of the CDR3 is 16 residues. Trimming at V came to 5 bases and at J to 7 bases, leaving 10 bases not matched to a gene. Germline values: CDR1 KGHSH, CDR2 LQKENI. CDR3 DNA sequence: TGTGCCAGCTCATTCGGGACTAGCGGGAGCTTGGTAGAGCAGTACTTC. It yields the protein CASSFGTSGSLVEQYF.

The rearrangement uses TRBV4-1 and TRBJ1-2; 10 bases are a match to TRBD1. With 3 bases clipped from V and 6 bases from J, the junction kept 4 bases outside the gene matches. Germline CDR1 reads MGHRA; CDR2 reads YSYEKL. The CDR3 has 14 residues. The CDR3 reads CASSHLGQGDGYTF. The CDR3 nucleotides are TGCGCCAGCAGCCACTTAGGACAGGGGGATGGCTACACCTTC.

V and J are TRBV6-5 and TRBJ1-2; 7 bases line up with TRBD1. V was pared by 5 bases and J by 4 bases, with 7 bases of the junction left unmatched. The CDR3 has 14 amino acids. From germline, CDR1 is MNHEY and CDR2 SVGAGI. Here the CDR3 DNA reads TGTGCCAGCAGTGGTTCGGGACAGCTCTATGGCTACACCTTC. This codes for CASSGSGQLYGYTF.

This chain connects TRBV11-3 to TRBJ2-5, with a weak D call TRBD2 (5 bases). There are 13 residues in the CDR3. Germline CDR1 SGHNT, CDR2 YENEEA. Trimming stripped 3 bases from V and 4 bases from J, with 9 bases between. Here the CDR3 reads CASSFGIAETQYF. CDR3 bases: TGTGCCAGCAGCTTCGGGATAGCAGAGACCCAGTACTTC.

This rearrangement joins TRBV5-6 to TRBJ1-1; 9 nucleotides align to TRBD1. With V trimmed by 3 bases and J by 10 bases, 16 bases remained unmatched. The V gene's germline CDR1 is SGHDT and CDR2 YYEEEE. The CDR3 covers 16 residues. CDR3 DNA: TGTGCCAGCAGCTCCAAGGACAGGGGTCCAACCTCTCCAGCTTTCTTT. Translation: CASSSKDRGPTSPAFF. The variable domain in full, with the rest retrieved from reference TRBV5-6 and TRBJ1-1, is DAGVTQSPTHLIKTRGQQVTLRCSPKSGHDTVSWYQQALGQGPQFIFQYYEEEERQRGNFPDRFSGHQFPNYSSELNVNALLLGDSALYLCASSSKDRGPTSPAFFGQGTRLTVV.

The CDR3 reads CASSQERLAAYNEQFF. CDR3 in DNA: TGTGCCAGCAGCCAGGAAAGGCTAGCGGCCTACAATGAGCAGTTCTTC. V is TRBV4-2 and J is TRBJ2-1; 7 nucleotides agree with TRBD2. This CDR3 has 16 amino acids. The V segment lost 3 bases and the J segment 2 bases; nucleotides outside the gene matches: 7. Germline CDR1 is LGHNA and CDR2 is YNFKEQ.

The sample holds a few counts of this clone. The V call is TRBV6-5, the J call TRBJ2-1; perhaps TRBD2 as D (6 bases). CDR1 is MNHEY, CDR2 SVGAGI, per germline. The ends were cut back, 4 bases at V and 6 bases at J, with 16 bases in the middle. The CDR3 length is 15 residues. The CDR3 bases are TGTGCCAGCAGTTCTGGCGGGACCCCCCGCAATGAGCAGTTCTTC. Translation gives CASSSGGTPRNEQFF.

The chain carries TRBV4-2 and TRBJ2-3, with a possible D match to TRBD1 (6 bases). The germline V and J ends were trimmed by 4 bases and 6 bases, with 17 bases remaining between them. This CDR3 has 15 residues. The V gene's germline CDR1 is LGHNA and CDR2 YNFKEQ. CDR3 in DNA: TGTGCCAGCAGCCCAGGGGCAGAGAGGGGGGATACGCAGTATTTT. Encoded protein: CASSPGAERGDTQYF.

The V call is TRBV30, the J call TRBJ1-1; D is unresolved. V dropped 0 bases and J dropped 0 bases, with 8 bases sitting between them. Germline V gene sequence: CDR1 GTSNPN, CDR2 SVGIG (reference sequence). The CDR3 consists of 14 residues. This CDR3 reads CAWSVVTMNTEAFF. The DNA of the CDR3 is TGTGCCTGGAGTGTTGTCACAATGAACACTGAAGCTTTCTTT.

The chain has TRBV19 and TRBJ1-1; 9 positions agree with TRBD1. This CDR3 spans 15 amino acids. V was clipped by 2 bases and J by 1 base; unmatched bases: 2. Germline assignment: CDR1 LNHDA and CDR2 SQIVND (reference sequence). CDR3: CASSIRGQGNTEAFF. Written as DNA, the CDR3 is TGTGCCAGTAGTATACGGGGACAGGGGAACACTGAAGCTTTCTTT.

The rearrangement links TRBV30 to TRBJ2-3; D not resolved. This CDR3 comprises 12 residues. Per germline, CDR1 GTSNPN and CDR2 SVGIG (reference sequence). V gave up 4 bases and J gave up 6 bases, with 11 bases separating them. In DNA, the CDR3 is TGTGCCTGGACGGTGATCCATGATACGCAGTATTTT. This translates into CAWTVIHDTQYF.

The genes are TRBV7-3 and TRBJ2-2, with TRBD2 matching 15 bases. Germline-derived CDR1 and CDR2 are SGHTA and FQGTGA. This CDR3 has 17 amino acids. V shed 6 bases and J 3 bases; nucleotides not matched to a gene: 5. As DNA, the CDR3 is TGTGCCAGCAGGAGGACTAGCGGGGGGGCGTACACCGGGGAGCTGTTTTTT. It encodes CASRRTSGGAYTGELFF.

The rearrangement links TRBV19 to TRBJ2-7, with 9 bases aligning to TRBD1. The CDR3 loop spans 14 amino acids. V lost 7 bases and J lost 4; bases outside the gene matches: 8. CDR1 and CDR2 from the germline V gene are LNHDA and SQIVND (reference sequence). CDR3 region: CASKSTGGRYEQYF. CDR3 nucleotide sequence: TGTGCCAGTAAATCCACAGGGGGCCGATACGAGCAGTACTTC.

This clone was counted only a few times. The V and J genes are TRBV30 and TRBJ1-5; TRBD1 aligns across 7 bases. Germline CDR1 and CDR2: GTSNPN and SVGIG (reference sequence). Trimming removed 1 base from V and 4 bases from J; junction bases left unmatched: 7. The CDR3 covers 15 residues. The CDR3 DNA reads TGTGCCTGGAGTGGGATGGACAGGAGTAATCAGCCCCAGCATTTT. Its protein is CAWSGMDRSNQPQHF.

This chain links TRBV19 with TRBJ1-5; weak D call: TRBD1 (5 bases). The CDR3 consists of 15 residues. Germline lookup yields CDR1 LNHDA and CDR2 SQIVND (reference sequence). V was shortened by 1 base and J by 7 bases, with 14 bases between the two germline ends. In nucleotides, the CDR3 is TGTGCCAGTAGTATAGTTGGGCAGGGCCGCCAGCCCCAGCATTTT. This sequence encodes CASSIVGQGRQPQHF.

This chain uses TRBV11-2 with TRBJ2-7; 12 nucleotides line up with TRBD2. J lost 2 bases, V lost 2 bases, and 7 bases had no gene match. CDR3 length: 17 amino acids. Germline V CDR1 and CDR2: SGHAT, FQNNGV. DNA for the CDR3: TGTGCCAGCAGCTTAACCCCTCTAGCGGGGGGGCCCTACGAGCAGTACTTC. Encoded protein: CASSLTPLAGGPYEQYF.

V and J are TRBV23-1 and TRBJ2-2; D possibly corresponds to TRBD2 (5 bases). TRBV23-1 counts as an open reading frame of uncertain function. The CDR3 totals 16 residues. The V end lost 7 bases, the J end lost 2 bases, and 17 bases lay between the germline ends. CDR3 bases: TGCGCCAGCAAAGCACGAGGGAAGGGTAACACCGGGGAGCTGTTTTTT. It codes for CASKARGKGNTGELFF.

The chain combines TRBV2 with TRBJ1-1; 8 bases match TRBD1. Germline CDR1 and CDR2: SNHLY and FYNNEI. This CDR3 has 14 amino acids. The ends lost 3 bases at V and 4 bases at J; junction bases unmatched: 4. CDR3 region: CASSEDRAGTEAFF. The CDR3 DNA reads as TGTGCCAGCAGTGAGGACAGGGCGGGCACTGAAGCTTTCTTT.

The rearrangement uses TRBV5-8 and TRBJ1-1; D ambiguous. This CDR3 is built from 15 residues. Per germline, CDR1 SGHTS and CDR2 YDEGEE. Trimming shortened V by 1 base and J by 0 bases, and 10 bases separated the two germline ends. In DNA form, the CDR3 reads TGTGCCAGCAGCTTGATCCTTTCAGTGAACACTGAAGCTTTCTTT. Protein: CASSLILSVNTEAFF.

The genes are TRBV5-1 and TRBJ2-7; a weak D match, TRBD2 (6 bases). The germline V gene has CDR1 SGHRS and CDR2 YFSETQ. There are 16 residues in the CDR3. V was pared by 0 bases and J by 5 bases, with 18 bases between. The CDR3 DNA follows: TGCGCCAGCAGCTTGGAATTCCGCGGGGCCGTGGACGAGCAGTACTTC. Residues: CASSLEFRGAVDEQYF.

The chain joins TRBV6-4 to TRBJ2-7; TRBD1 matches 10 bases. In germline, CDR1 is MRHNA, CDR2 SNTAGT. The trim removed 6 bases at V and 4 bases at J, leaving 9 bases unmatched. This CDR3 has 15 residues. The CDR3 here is CASSGPGQGKYEQYF. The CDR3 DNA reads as TGTGCCAGCAGCGGACCGGGACAGGGGAAATACGAGCAGTACTTC.

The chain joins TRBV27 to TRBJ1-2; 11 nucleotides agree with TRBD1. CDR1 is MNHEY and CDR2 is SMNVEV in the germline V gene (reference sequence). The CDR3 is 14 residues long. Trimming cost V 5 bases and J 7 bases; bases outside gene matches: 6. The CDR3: CASSIGQGAFGYTF. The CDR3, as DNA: TGTGCCAGCAGTATTGGACAGGGGGCATTTGGCTACACCTTC.

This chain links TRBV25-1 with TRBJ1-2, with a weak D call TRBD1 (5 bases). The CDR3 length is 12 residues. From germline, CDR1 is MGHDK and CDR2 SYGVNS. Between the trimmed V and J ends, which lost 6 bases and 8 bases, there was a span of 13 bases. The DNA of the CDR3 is TGTGCCAGCAGCTATGGGGCGGAGGGCTACACCTTC. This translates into CASSYGAEGYTF.

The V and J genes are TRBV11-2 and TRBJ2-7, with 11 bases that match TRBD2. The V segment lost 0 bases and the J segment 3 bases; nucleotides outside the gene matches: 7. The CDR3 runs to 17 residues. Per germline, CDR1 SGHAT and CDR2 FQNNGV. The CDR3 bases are TGTGCCAGCAGCTTAGACCCCTTAGGACTAGCGGGCTACGAGCAGTACTTC. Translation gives CASSLDPLGLAGYEQYF. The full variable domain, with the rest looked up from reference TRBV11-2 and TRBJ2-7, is EAGVAQSPRYKIIEKRQSVAFWCNPISGHATLYWYQQILGQGPKLLIQFQNNGVVDDSQLPKDRFSAERLKGVDSTLKIQPAKLEDSAVYLCASSLDPLGLAGYEQYFGPGTRLTVT.